This T cell receptor beta chain was sequenced in a study of blood T cells in healthy people across ages. Study outcomes and limitations: While age rose, TCR beta diversity per million T cells dropped in a roughly linear way.

This clonotype was observed once. Its antigen is undetermined. A much larger clone is a single base away; this may be a read error. Through a sample-barcoded 5' primer and a J-beta primer mix, a second PCR was run for roughly 6 to 12 cycles. MiXCR, applied by TCRdb to the 5' RACE reads, yields one record per CDR3 protein. The table includes about 1.1 million distinct CDR3 sequences, approximately 38% detected once. The CDR3 spans 15 residues. Germline CDR1 reads SGHRS; CDR2 reads YFSETQ. Trimming took 4 bases from V and 7 from J; bases not matched to a gene: 10. The TCR comes from a man younger than 35 in good health. The sample was blood. This chain uses TRBV5-1 with TRBJ2-1, with TRBD2 matching 8 bases. Here the CDR3 DNA reads TGCGCCAGCAGCCCGGGACTAGTGGGGGAGAATGAGCAGTTCTTC. Amino acids: CASSPGLVGENEQFF.